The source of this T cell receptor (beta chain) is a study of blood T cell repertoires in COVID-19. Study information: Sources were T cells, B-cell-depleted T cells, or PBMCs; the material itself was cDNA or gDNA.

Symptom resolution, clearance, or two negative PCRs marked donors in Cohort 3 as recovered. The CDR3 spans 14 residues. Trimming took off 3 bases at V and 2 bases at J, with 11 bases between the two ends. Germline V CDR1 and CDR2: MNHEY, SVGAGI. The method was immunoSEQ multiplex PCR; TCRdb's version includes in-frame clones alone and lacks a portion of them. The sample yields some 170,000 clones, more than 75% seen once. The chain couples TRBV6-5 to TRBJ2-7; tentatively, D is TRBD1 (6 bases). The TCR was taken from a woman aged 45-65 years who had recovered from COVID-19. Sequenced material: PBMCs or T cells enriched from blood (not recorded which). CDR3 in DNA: TGTGCCAGCAGTTATAAGGGGGTCGCCTACGAGCAGTACTTC. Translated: CASSYKGVAYEQYF.